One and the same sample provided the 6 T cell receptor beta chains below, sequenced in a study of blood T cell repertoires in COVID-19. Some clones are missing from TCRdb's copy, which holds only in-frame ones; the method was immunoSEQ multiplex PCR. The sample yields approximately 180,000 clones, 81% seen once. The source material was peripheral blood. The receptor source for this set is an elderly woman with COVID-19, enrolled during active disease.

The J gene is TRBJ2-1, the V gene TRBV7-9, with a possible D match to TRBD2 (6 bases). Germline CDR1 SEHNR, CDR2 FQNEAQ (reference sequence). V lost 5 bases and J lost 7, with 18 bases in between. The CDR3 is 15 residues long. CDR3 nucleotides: TGTGCCAGCAGCCCCATCAACGGGAGATGGAATGAGCAGTTCTTC. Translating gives CASSPINGRWNEQFF.

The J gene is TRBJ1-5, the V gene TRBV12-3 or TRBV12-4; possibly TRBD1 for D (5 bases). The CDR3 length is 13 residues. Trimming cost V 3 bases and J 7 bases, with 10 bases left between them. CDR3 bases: TGTGCCAGCAGTTTGGGTCAGGGACAGCCCCAGCATTTT. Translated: CASSLGQGQPQHF.

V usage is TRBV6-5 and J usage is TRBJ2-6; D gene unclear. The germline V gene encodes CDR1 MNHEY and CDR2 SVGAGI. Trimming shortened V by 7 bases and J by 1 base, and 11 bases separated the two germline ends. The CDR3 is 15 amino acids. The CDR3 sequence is CASKTDNSGANVLTF. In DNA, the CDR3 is TGTGCCAGCAAAACCGACAATTCTGGGGCCAACGTCCTGACTTTC.

This CDR3 is CASSVVHSYEQYF. Here the CDR3 DNA reads TGTGCCAGCAGTGTCGTACACTCCTACGAGCAGTACTTC. The chain is built from TRBV2 and TRBJ2-7, with D unresolved. The CDR3 is 13 residues long. Germline lookup yields CDR1 SNHLY and CDR2 FYNNEI. V lost 4 bases to trimming and J lost 0 bases, with 7 bases between them.

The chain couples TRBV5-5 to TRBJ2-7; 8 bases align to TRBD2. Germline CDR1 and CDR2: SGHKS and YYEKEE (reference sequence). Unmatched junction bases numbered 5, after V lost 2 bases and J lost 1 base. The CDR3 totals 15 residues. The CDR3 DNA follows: TGTGCCAGCAGCTTACCGGGACTAGAGTCCTACGAGCAGTACTTC. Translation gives CASSLPGLESYEQYF.

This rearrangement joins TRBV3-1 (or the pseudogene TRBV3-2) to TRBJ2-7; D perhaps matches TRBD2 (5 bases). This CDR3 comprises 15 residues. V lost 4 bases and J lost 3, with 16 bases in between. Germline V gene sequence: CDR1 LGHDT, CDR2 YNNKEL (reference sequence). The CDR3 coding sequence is TGTGCCAGCAGCCCAACTCGAGGGAGTAGCTACGAGCAGTACTTC. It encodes CASSPTRGSSYEQYF.